Listed below are T cell receptor beta chains from one sample, sequenced in a study of T cell responses to AZD1222 COVID-19 vaccine. Measured with immunoSEQ multiplex PCR; TCRdb has only the in-frame clones, and not every one. This table holds 150,000 to 200,000 clones, 80% to 90% found once. This sample comprised peripheral blood, obtained 28 days after the second AZD1222 dose. The receptor set was obtained from an adult who received the AZD1222 COVID-19 vaccine. Each CDR3 is given with its conserved first and last residue. A D gene is named only where the DNA matches it firmly. Some rows have no size entry. The others give once, few or many, or a class for an expanded clone.

V,J,D,size,CDR3,DNA
TRBV7-8,TRBJ2-1,TRBD2,NA,CASSGMASGGLNEQFF,TGTGCCAGCAGTGGGATGGCCAGCGGGGGATTAAATGAGCAGTTCTTC
TRBV28,TRBJ1-2,TRBD1,once,CASGQGNYGYTF,TGTGCCAGCGGACAGGGTAACTATGGCTACACCTTC
TRBV11-2,TRBJ2-5,NA,NA,CASSLGPVRGETQYF,TGTGCCAGCAGCTTAGGCCCGGTCAGGGGAGAGACCCAGTACTTC
TRBV6-5,TRBJ1-2,NA,NA,CASSHIRGGDYGYTF,TGTGCCAGCAGTCACATTCGAGGGGGGGACTATGGCTACACCTTC
TRBV9,TRBJ1-2,TRBD1,NA,CASSVGDSFNYGYTF,TGTGCCAGCAGCGTTGGGGACAGCTTTAACTATGGCTACACCTTC
TRBV3-1/TRBV3-2,TRBJ1-2,TRBD1,NA,CASSRSINAGGTYGYTF,TGTGCCAGCAGCCGTTCGATTAACGCAGGGGGCACCTATGGCTACACCTTC
TRBV27,TRBJ1-1,NA,NA,CASRQGGTEAFF,TGTGCCAGCAGACAGGGTGGCACTGAAGCTTTCTTT
TRBV7-3,TRBJ2-3,TRBD2,NA,CASSAGLAGTSSTDTQYF,TGTGCCAGCAGCGCGGGACTAGCGGGGACATCTAGCACAGATACGCAGTATTTT
TRBV30,TRBJ2-1,TRBD2,once,CAWFRAGAAEQFF,TGTGCCTGGTTCCGAGCGGGGGCCGCAGAGCAGTTCTTC
TRBV25-1,TRBJ1-1,TRBD1,NA,CASSGSPTGQTNEAFF,TGTGCCAGCAGTGGATCCCCGACAGGGCAAACGAATGAAGCTTTCTTT
TRBV4-1,TRBJ2-7,NA,NA,CASSQEPTDPTSSSYEQYF,TGCGCCAGCAGCCAAGAGCCGACCGATCCCACCTCCAGCTCCTACGAGCAGTACTTC
TRBV19,TRBJ1-1,NA,NA,CASSPDPNTEAFF,TGTGCCAGTAGTCCAGACCCGAACACTGAAGCTTTCTTT
TRBV19,TRBJ1-2,TRBD1,NA,CASSGQGEYYGYTF,TGTGCCAGTAGTGGACAGGGGGAGTACTATGGCTACACCTTC
TRBV12-3/TRBV12-4,TRBJ1-3,NA,NA,CASGRNTIYF,TGTGCCAGCGGTCGGAACACCATATATTTT
TRBV5-8,TRBJ2-3,NA,NA,CASSPGVSTDTQYF,TGTGCCAGCAGCCCTGGGGTGAGCACAGATACGCAGTATTTT
TRBV11-3,TRBJ1-1,TRBD1,NA,CASSFGQGNTEAFF,TGTGCCAGCAGCTTCGGACAGGGGAACACTGAAGCTTTCTTT
TRBV6-2/TRBV6-3,TRBJ2-2,NA,NA,CASSYFVGGNTGELFF,TGTGCCAGCAGTTACTTCGTGGGGGGCAACACCGGGGAGCTGTTTTTT
TRBV5-1,TRBJ1-2,NA,NA,CASSGRDPPNYGYTF,TGCGCCAGCAGCGGCCGGGACCCACCTAACTATGGCTACACCTTC
TRBV3-1/TRBV3-2,TRBJ1-1,TRBD1,NA,CASSPSLRGRTEAFF,TGTGCCAGCAGCCCCTCTTTGAGGGGGCGCACTGAAGCTTTCTTT